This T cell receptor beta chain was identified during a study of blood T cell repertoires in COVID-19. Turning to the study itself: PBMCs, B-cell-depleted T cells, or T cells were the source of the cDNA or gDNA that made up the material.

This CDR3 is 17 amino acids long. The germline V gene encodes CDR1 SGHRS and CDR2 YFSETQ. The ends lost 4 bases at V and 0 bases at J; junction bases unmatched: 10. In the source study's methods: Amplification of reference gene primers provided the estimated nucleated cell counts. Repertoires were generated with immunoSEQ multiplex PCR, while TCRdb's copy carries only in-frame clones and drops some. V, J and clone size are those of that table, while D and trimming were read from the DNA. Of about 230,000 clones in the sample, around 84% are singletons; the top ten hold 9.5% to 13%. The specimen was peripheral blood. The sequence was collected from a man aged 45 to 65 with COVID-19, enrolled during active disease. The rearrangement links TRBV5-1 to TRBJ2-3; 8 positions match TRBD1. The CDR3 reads CASSQGQGFGSTDTQYF. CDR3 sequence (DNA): TGCGCCAGCAGCCAAGGACAGGGTTTTGGCAGCACAGATACGCAGTATTTT.